This entry lists 21 T cell receptor beta chains sequenced from one sample in a study of T cells in Graves' hyperthyroidism and ophthalmopathy. From RNA transcripts, TCR beta CDR3 regions were amplified. In the first-round RT-PCR of the TCR CDR3, the HTBI primer set was used. TCRdb recomputed calls from the multiplex PCR reads with MiXCR, one row per CDR3 protein. The table shows about 410,000 distinct CDR3 sequences, with approximately 14% occurring only once. Sequencing used blood. All receptors derive from a man aged 18-30 years with Graves' ophthalmopathy.

This clonotype was seen repeatedly, ten times or more. This chain connects TRBV12-3 or TRBV12-4 to TRBJ1-5, with unresolved D. This CDR3 contains 14 residues. The germline V and J ends were trimmed by 5 bases and 0 bases, with 8 bases remaining between them. The chain's CDR3 is CASSDGYSNQPQHF. CDR3 DNA: TGTGCCAGCAGTGACGGATATAGCAATCAGCCCCAGCATTTT.

The sample holds many counts of this clonotype. The chain carries TRBV6-1 and TRBJ2-5, with 12 positions matching TRBD1. The CDR3 spans 11 residues. Looked up from germline, CDR1 is MNHNS and CDR2 is SASEGT. V was pared by 6 bases and J by 12 bases, with 2 bases of the junction left unmatched. CDR3 in amino acids: CASRGTGGEYF. The DNA for the CDR3 is TGTGCCAGCAGGGGGACAGGGGGCGAGTACTTC.

Only a few counts were recorded for this clonotype. This chain joins TRBV20-1 and TRBJ1-2; TRBD1 matches at 8 bases. Losses at the gene ends were 1 base for V and 7 bases for J; bases not matched to a gene: 11. Per germline, CDR1 DFQATT and CDR2 SNEGSKA (reference sequence). The CDR3 has 15 residues. Here the CDR3 reads CSARASGGQGSGYTF. In nucleotides, the CDR3 is TGCAGTGCTAGAGCCTCAGGGGGCCAAGGGTCTGGCTACACCTTC.

This clonotype appeared a few times. The chain uses TRBV5-1 and TRBJ2-1; the D gene is possibly TRBD2 (6 bases). The germline gives CDR1 SGHRS, CDR2 YFSETQ. Trimming stripped 4 bases from V and 1 base from J, with 15 bases between. This CDR3 contains 16 residues. The CDR3 here is CASSMAGTGSYNEQFF. The CDR3 DNA reads as TGCGCCAGCAGCATGGCCGGGACTGGATCCTACAATGAGCAGTTCTTC.

As for this clonotype: With a much larger clone just one base away, this may be a read error. The chain combines TRBV30 with TRBJ2-1; D is possibly TRBD2 (5 bases). Trimming left V 2 bases short and J 4 bases short, with 9 bases between. This CDR3 spans 13 amino acids. Germline V gene sequence: CDR1 GTSNPN, CDR2 SVGIG (reference sequence). The CDR3 loop is CAWSISVYNEQFF. The CDR3 nucleotides read TGTGCCTGGAGTATTAGCGTATACAATGAGCAGTTCTTC.

This rearrangement joins TRBV4-2 to TRBJ2-1, with 10 bases lining up with TRBD2. CDR3 size: 15 residues. The V gene end was trimmed by 3 bases and the J gene end by 7 bases; junction bases not matched to a gene: 6. Germline V gene data show CDR1 as LGHNA and CDR2 as YNFKEQ. The CDR3 coding sequence is TGTGCCAGCAGCCATATCAGCGGGGGGGCAAATGAGCAGTTCTTC. Protein sequence: CASSHISGGANEQFF.

This clonotype was seen only a few times. The chain carries TRBV7-8 and TRBJ1-5, with 7 bases identical to TRBD1. This CDR3 is 18 amino acids long. The germline CDR1 and CDR2 sequences are SGHVS and FQNEAQ. V lost 1 base and J lost 0; bases outside the gene matches: 9. CDR3: CASSLELETGNSNQPQHF. The CDR3 region has the DNA TGTGCCAGCAGCTTAGAACTAGAGACAGGGAATAGCAATCAGCCCCAGCATTTT.

This sequence joins TRBV18 and TRBJ1-4, with 9 bases aligning to TRBD1. J was trimmed by 10 bases and V by 2 bases; bases with no gene match: 5. The CDR3 spans 14 residues. CDR1 and CDR2 (germline): KGHSH, LQKENI. DNA of the CDR3: TGTGCCAGCTCACCAGAGGTGACAGGGGGAAAACTGTTTTTT. It codes for CASSPEVTGGKLFF.

The chain links TRBV5-4 to TRBJ2-5, with TRBD2 as a possible D gene (5 bases). V was cut by 8 bases and J by 9 bases, with 17 bases left in between. There are 12 residues in the CDR3. Germline loops: CDR1 SGHNT, CDR2 YYREEE (reference sequence). The CDR3, as DNA: TGTGCCAGTCGCCTACCCGGGAATGCCCAGTACTTC. Translating it yields CASRLPGNAQYF.

This clonotype appeared many times. This rearrangement joins TRBV6-1 to TRBJ2-2; TRBD2 is a possible D gene (5 bases). The V gene's germline CDR1 is MNHNS and CDR2 SASEGT. Trimming removed 5 bases at V and 5 bases at J, with 12 bases between. This CDR3 comprises 14 residues. CDR3 bases: TGTGCCAGCAGTTTGGGGAGAGCGACCGGGGAGCTGTTTTTT. This translates into CASSLGRATGELFF.

This clonotype showed up many times. The chain's CDR3 is CAWSPTGRGPEKLFF. Here the CDR3 DNA reads TGTGCCTGGAGCCCAACAGGGAGAGGACCAGAAAAACTGTTTTTT. The rearrangement uses TRBV30 and TRBJ1-4, with D possibly matching TRBD1 (6 bases). The germline V gene encodes CDR1 GTSNPN and CDR2 SVGIG (reference sequence). The ends were cut back, 3 bases at V and 8 bases at J, with 19 bases in the middle. The CDR3 spans 15 residues.

The sample holds many counts of this clonotype. V gene TRBV5-5 combines with J gene TRBJ1-5, with D possibly being TRBD1 (5 bases). Germline loops: CDR1 SGHKS, CDR2 YYEKEE (reference sequence). The CDR3 consists of 15 residues. Between the trimmed V and J ends, which lost 2 bases and 0 bases, there was a span of 9 bases. CDR3 in DNA: TGTGCCAGCAGCTTCCAGGGTAATAGCAATCAGCCCCAGCATTTT. This gives the protein CASSFQGNSNQPQHF.

This clonotype was detected many times. This chain connects TRBV6-6 to TRBJ2-1, with D unclear. Trimming took off 2 bases at V and 2 bases at J, with 7 bases between the two ends. This CDR3 is 14 amino acids long. Germline assignment: CDR1 MNHNY and CDR2 SVGAGI (reference sequence). CDR3 DNA sequence: TGTGCCAGCAGTTACCGTGTCACCTACAATGAGCAGTTCTTC. The encoded protein is CASSYRVTYNEQFF.

Ten or more counts support this clonotype. The chain is built from TRBV6-1 and TRBJ1-2, with 7 bases that match TRBD1. Germline V gene sequence: CDR1 MNHNS, CDR2 SASEGT. After removal of 10 bases from V and 7 bases from J, the junction contained 9 bases not matched to a gene. There are 12 residues in the CDR3. The CDR3 DNA reads TGTGCCACCAGAGGGGGCCAGGGTGGCTACACCTTC. Protein: CATRGGQGGYTF.

Concerning this clonotype: A junction boundary mismatches the germline segment, possibly from a read error. The rearrangement joins TRBV7-6 to TRBJ2-3; 8 nucleotides match TRBD1. There are 16 residues in the CDR3. Per the germline V gene, CDR1 is SGHVS and CDR2 is FNYEAQ. DNA for the CDR3: TGTTCCAGCAGCTTACGACAGGGGATTAGCACGGATACGCAGTATTTT. This encodes CSSSLRQGISTDTQYF.

This clonotype was counted at least ten times. The chain is built from TRBV30 and TRBJ2-5; the D is unclear. The CDR3 runs to 13 residues. Trimming cost V 1 base and J 5 bases, with 11 bases left between them. Germline V gene sequence: CDR1 GTSNPN, CDR2 SVGIG (reference sequence). This CDR3 is CAWSDHQPETQYF. The CDR3 region has the DNA TGTGCCTGGAGTGATCACCAGCCGGAGACCCAGTACTTC.

Ten or more counts support this clonotype. This rearrangement joins TRBV18 to TRBJ1-1; D may be TRBD1 (6 bases). This CDR3 has 16 residues. V was trimmed by 4 bases and J by 2 bases, leaving 17 bases between them. Looked up from germline, CDR1 is KGHSH and CDR2 is LQKENI. The CDR3 region is CASSRYTGQSNTEAFF. CDR3 coding DNA: TGTGCCAGCTCACGTTACACCGGACAGTCTAACACTGAAGCTTTCTTT.

The chain uses TRBV28 and TRBJ1-4; the match to TRBD1 covers 7 bases. The CDR3 is 16 residues long. Trimming removed 2 bases from V and 2 bases from J; junction bases left unmatched: 5. Germline-derived CDR1 and CDR2 are MDHEN and SYDVKM. CDR3: CASSLEGRGTNEKLFF. The DNA for the CDR3 is TGTGCCAGCAGTTTAGAGGGCAGGGGGACTAATGAAAAACTGTTTTTT.

A word on this clonotype: A much larger clone differs by one base, so this may be a read error. The chain is built from TRBV18 and TRBJ2-7; D assignment may be TRBD1 or TRBD2 (6 bases each). This CDR3 comprises 13 residues. Germline CDR1 KGHSH, CDR2 LQKENI. V lost 1 base to trimming and J lost 7 bases, with 11 bases between them. CDR3 sequence reads: CASSPLGGAEQYF. The CDR3 coding sequence is TGTGCCAGCTCACCACTCGGGGGCGCTGAGCAGTACTTC.

This clonotype has at least ten counts. The chain couples TRBV13 to TRBJ1-6, with a weak D call TRBD1 (5 bases). This CDR3 region has 17 residues. Germline V lookup: CDR1 PRHDT, CDR2 FYEKMQ (reference sequence). Trimming cost V 0 bases and J 6 bases, with 15 bases left between them. The CDR3 nucleotides read TGTGCCAGCAGCTTAGGGGCAGGGACCCTGGTTAATTCACCCCTCCACTTT. Its protein is CASSLGAGTLVNSPLHF. Looking up the rest from reference TRBV13 and TRBJ1-6 gives the full variable domain: AAGVIQSPRHLIKEKRETATLKCYPIPRHDTVYWYQQGPGQDPQFLISFYEKMQSDKGSIPDRFSAQQFSDYHSELNMSSLELGDSALYFCASSLGAGTLVNSPLHFGNGTRLTVT.

This clonotype occurred many times. In DNA, the CDR3 is TGCAGTGCCCCGGGACTAGCGGGAGGGTTGGGTAATGAGCAGTTCTTC. Translated, it gives CSAPGLAGGLGNEQFF. V and J are TRBV20-1 and TRBJ2-1, with 16 nucleotides matching TRBD2. With 6 bases clipped from V and 7 bases from J, the junction kept 9 bases outside the gene matches. The CDR3 length is 16 residues. The V gene's germline CDR1 is DFQATT and CDR2 SNEGSKA (reference sequence).